These 7 T cell receptor beta chains came from one sample sequenced in a study of Ad26.COV2.S vaccination and SARS-CoV-2 variants. Assay used: immunoSEQ multiplex PCR; TCRdb lists only in-frame clones, some missing. The sample has hundreds of thousands of clones, more than 80% seen once. Treatment reported: around 19 received Ad26.COV2.S at low or high dose, single or two shots; about 5 received placebo; per-sample allocation not given. Material that was analyzed had been drawn on day 63 after the first vaccine or placebo injection. This material consisted of peripheral blood, taken in a trial of Ad26.COV2.S vaccine versus placebo. Every receptor here comes from a person aged 18-60 years who received the Ad26.COV2.S COVID-19 vaccine or a placebo.

The genes are TRBV4-2 and TRBJ2-5; D unresolved. CDR1 and CDR2 from the germline V gene are LGHNA and YNFKEQ. The CDR3 sequence is 15 residues long. Trimming left V 0 bases short and J 1 base short, with 9 bases between. In DNA form, the CDR3 reads TGTGCCAGCAGCCAAGATCCTGGTAGCCAAGAGACCCAGTACTTC. Its protein product is CASSQDPGSQETQYF.

The V call is TRBV11-2, the J call TRBJ2-7; D is unresolved. Germline CDR1 SGHAT, CDR2 FQNNGV. Trimming took 0 bases from V and 4 from J, leaving 13 bases between them. The CDR3 runs to 15 residues. CDR3 sequence reads: CASSLEIGNYYEQYF. The CDR3 nucleotides are TGTGCCAGCAGCTTAGAAATCGGAAATTATTACGAGCAGTACTTC. Based on the CDR3 plus reference TRBV11-2 and TRBJ2-7, the full variable domain is EAGVAQSPRYKIIEKRQSVAFWCNPISGHATLYWYQQILGQGPKLLIQFQNNGVVDDSQLPKDRFSAERLKGVDSTLKIQPAKLEDSAVYLCASSLEIGNYYEQYFGPGTRLTVT.

V usage is TRBV5-1 and J usage is TRBJ2-3; D might be TRBD2 (6 bases). Looked up from germline, CDR1 is SGHRS and CDR2 is YFSETQ. The ends were cut back, 1 base at V and 1 base at J, with 10 bases in the middle. This CDR3 has 15 amino acids. The CDR3 coding sequence is TGCGCCAGCAGCTTGTTGGGAGGTGGCACAGATACGCAGTATTTT. Residues: CASSLLGGGTDTQYF.

The chain has TRBV7-2 and TRBJ1-1; TRBD1 is a possible D gene (5 bases). The V and J ends lost 5 bases and 2 bases respectively, with 15 bases between them. Germline values: CDR1 SGHTA, CDR2 FQGNSA. CDR3 length: 15 amino acids. CDR3 bases: TGTGCCAGCAGCCCTCACGGGACGCCAAACACTGAAGCTTTCTTT. Its translation: CASSPHGTPNTEAFF.

The chain combines TRBV12-3 or TRBV12-4 with TRBJ2-1, with 7 bases fitting TRBD2. The V gene end was trimmed by 6 bases and the J gene end by 9 bases; junction bases not matched to a gene: 8. CDR3 length: 13 residues. Here the CDR3 reads CASRGPGEGEQFF. The CDR3 coding sequence is TGTGCCAGCAGGGGGCCCGGGGAGGGTGAGCAGTTCTTC.

The J gene is TRBJ1-3, the V gene TRBV18; 7 bases agree with TRBD1. The CDR3 has 15 amino acids. The V gene's germline CDR1 is KGHSH and CDR2 LQKENI. The V segment lost 2 bases and the J segment 2 bases; nucleotides outside the gene matches: 3. CDR3: CASSPRQGAGNTIYF. The CDR3 DNA sequence: TGTGCCAGCTCACCAAGACAGGGTGCTGGAAACACCATATATTTT.

The genes are TRBV3-1 (or the pseudogene TRBV3-2) and TRBJ2-3; D not resolved. CDR1 is LGHDT and CDR2 is YNNKEL in the germline V gene (reference sequence). CDR3 length equals 15 residues. V was cut by 0 bases and J by 0 bases, with 7 bases left in between. CDR3 loop: CASSQDRPSTDTQYF. CDR3 DNA sequence: TGTGCCAGCAGCCAAGACAGGCCTAGCACAGATACGCAGTATTTT.